These 17 T cell receptor beta chains were all obtained from the same sample, sequenced in a study of T cell responses to AZD1222 COVID-19 vaccine. TCRdb's copy holds only in-frame clones and misses some; the assay was immunoSEQ multiplex PCR. Found here are 80,000 to 100,000 clones, 70% to 90% of them singletons; the top ten hold roughly 14%. The sample in question was peripheral blood, obtained on day 0 of AZD1222 vaccination. These receptors all stem from an adult in good health.

This rearrangement joins TRBV4-2 to TRBJ1-2; tentative D call: TRBD1 (6 bases). Germline CDR1 and CDR2: LGHNA and YNFKEQ. Trimming removed 1 base from V and 2 bases from J, with 8 bases in between. This CDR3 contains 14 residues. The CDR3 reads CASSQGTANYGYTF. In DNA, the CDR3 is TGTGCCAGCAGCCAAGGGACAGCCAACTATGGCTACACCTTC.

J is TRBJ1-2 and V is TRBV30, with D unclear. Trimming took 5 bases from V and 0 from J, leaving 10 bases between them. Germline CDR1 is GTSNPN and CDR2 is SVGIG (reference sequence). The CDR3 totals 13 residues. In nucleotides, the CDR3 is TGTGCCTGGGCGACCGAAGCTAACTATGGCTACACCTTC. It encodes CAWATEANYGYTF.

The chain has TRBV24-1 and TRBJ2-1, with 9 bases lining up with TRBD1. The V segment lost 4 bases and the J segment 8 bases; nucleotides outside the gene matches: 23. CDR3 length: 20 residues. Germline V gene sequence: CDR1 KGHDR, CDR2 SFDVKD. CDR3 bases: TGTGCCACCAGTGACCTGCCCGGGACAGGGAGCGGGCCCTTATATGATGAGCAGTTCTTC. This encodes CATSDLPGTGSGPLYDEQFF.

This chain connects TRBV27 to TRBJ1-1, with D possibly TRBD1 on 5 matching bases. Trimming shortened V by 6 bases and J by 3 bases, and 26 bases separated the two germline ends. CDR1 MNHEY and CDR2 SMNVEV come from the germline V gene (reference sequence). The CDR3 runs to 18 residues. Written as DNA, the CDR3 is TGTGCCAGCAGCCGGACCCCGGGACGAGGATTTAGGGACACTGAAGCTTTCTTT. It codes for CASSRTPGRGFRDTEAFF.

V and J are TRBV30 and TRBJ2-5, with unresolved D. Per germline, CDR1 GTSNPN and CDR2 SVGIG (reference sequence). Trimming shortened V by 3 bases and J by 2 bases, and 10 bases separated the two germline ends. CDR3 size: 13 residues. CDR3 sequence reads: CAWRRLRQETQYF. Here the CDR3 DNA reads TGTGCCTGGAGGCGACTTAGGCAAGAGACCCAGTACTTC.

In this sample, this clone turned up once. The CDR3 loop is CASSFFPGQGDLNYGYTF. As DNA, the CDR3 is TGCGCCAGCAGTTTTTTTCCGGGACAGGGGGATTTAAACTATGGCTACACCTTC. This rearrangement joins TRBV5-1 to TRBJ1-2; 11 bases are shared with TRBD1. The CDR3 has 18 amino acids. Per germline, CDR1 SGHRS and CDR2 YFSETQ. Losses at the gene ends were 5 bases for V and 2 bases for J; bases not matched to a gene: 14.

The genes are TRBV7-3 and TRBJ1-1; D unclear. Trimming shortened V by 5 bases and J by 5 bases, and 12 bases separated the two germline ends. Germline CDR1 and CDR2: SGHTA and FQGTGA. The CDR3 sequence is 13 residues long. CDR3 DNA: TGTGCCAGCAGCGAGGGTGTATGGACTGAAGCTTTCTTT. Translated: CASSEGVWTEAFF.

This chain joins TRBV30 and TRBJ1-1; 8 bases agree with TRBD1. The CDR3 loop spans 14 amino acids. V was pared by 6 bases and J by 4 bases, with 10 bases of the junction left unmatched. The germline gives CDR1 GTSNPN, CDR2 SVGIG (reference sequence). CDR3 nucleotide sequence: TGTGCCTGTCAATCCCAGGGGGCAATCACTGAAGCTTTCTTT. Protein: CACQSQGAITEAFF. Combining the CDR3 with reference TRBV30 and TRBJ1-1 gives the whole variable domain SQTIHQWPATLVQPVGSPLSLECTVEGTSNPNLYWYRQAAGRGLQLLFYSVGIGQISSEVPQNLSASRPQDRQFILSSKKLLLSDSGFYLCACQSQGAITEAFFGQGTRLTVV.

The chain couples TRBV19 to TRBJ1-6, with a weak D call TRBD1 (6 bases). The V gene lost 7 bases and the J gene lost 4 bases, with 23 bases spanning the gap. From germline, CDR1 is LNHDA and CDR2 SQIVND (reference sequence). CDR3 length equals 18 residues. Here the CDR3 DNA reads TGTGCCAGTAACACAGGACAGTCCCAATGGGGGTATAATTCACCCCTCCACTTT. Encoded protein: CASNTGQSQWGYNSPLHF.

The J gene is TRBJ2-7, the V gene TRBV11-2, with unresolved D. Per germline, CDR1 SGHAT and CDR2 FQNNGV. The V end was cut by 1 base, the J end by 2 bases, with 9 bases between. CDR3 length equals 14 residues. The CDR3 DNA follows: TGTGCCAGCAGCTTAGTTGTTCCCCCCTACGAGCAGTACTTC. This translates into CASSLVVPPYEQYF.

Relative to its sample, this clone is medium-sized. The rearrangement uses TRBV9 and TRBJ2-2, with 8 bases lining up with TRBD1. Germline V gives CDR1 SGDLS, CDR2 YYNGEE. J was trimmed by 1 base and V by 3 bases; bases with no gene match: 11. The CDR3 loop spans 18 amino acids. CDR3 DNA sequence: TGTGCCAGCAGCGAAAACCCGAACGGACAGGGGAACACCGGGGAGCTGTTTTTT. This translates into CASSENPNGQGNTGELFF.

The J gene is TRBJ2-2, the V gene TRBV3-1 (or the pseudogene TRBV3-2), with no clear D. Looked up from germline, CDR1 is LGHDT and CDR2 is YNNKEL (reference sequence). The CDR3 is 15 residues long. V lost 2 bases, J lost 4 bases, and 11 bases lay in between. In DNA, the CDR3 is TGTGCCAGCAGCCAAAGGTTGGCTATCACCGGGGAGCTGTTTTTT. Protein product: CASSQRLAITGELFF.

The table lists this clone with a count of one. The chain joins TRBV3-1 (or the pseudogene TRBV3-2) to TRBJ1-1; D not certain. The CDR3 runs 13 residues. Per germline, CDR1 LGHDT and CDR2 YNNKEL (reference sequence). Trimming removed 5 bases at V and 6 bases at J, with 13 bases between. The CDR3 DNA reads as TGTGCCAGCAGCTTATCCGTTATAGCTGAAGCTTTCTTT. It encodes CASSLSVIAEAFF.

This clone was detected once. The CDR3: CASSENGGNGYGYTF. The CDR3 DNA sequence: TGTGCCAGCAGTGAAAACGGAGGGAACGGCTATGGCTACACCTTC. The chain links TRBV6-1 to TRBJ1-2; D call uncertain. Germline loops: CDR1 MNHNS, CDR2 SASEGT. CDR3 size: 15 residues. Trimming removed 2 bases from V and 4 bases from J, with 14 bases in between.

The chain carries TRBV11-3 and TRBJ2-7; no definite D call. Germline V gives CDR1 SGHNT, CDR2 YENEEA. The CDR3 runs 13 residues. V gave up 1 base and J gave up 5 bases, with 9 bases separating them. As DNA, the CDR3 is TGTGCCAGCAGCTTAGTGTTGGGCAACGAGCAGTACTTC. Amino acid sequence: CASSLVLGNEQYF.

J is TRBJ2-7 and V is TRBV5-1, with 10 bases aligning to TRBD2. Germline V gene data show CDR1 as SGHRS and CDR2 as YFSETQ. The CDR3 is 14 residues long. With V trimmed by 4 bases and J by 4 bases, 5 bases remained unmatched. As DNA, the CDR3 is TGCGCCAGCAGCCCATTAGCGGGGGGTTACGAGCAGTACTTC. This codes for CASSPLAGGYEQYF.

The gene calls are TRBV5-1 and TRBJ1-1, with a possible D match to TRBD1 (5 bases). This CDR3 contains 17 residues. Germline V gene data show CDR1 as SGHRS and CDR2 as YFSETQ. Deletions cut 4 bases from V and 1 base from J, with 20 bases between. CDR3 sequence reads: CASSPERDAQWNTEAFF. The DNA of the CDR3 is TGCGCCAGCAGCCCTGAACGGGACGCCCAATGGAACACTGAAGCTTTCTTT.